The next 7 T cell receptor beta chains were all read from a single sample in a study of T cells in localized non-small cell lung cancer. TCRdb keeps only in-frame clones here, not all; method: immunoSEQ multiplex PCR. The data show some 36,000 clones, about nine tenths seen once. The sample consisted of peripheral blood mononuclear cells, taken before any cancer treatment. The receptor set was obtained from an older male donor with stage II lung adenocarcinoma.

The chain is built from TRBV12-5 and TRBJ1-1; D might be TRBD1 (5 bases). Germline V gives CDR1 LGHNT, CDR2 FRNRAP. The CDR3 is 15 amino acids. V lost 2 bases and J lost 1, with 11 bases in between. The CDR3 nucleotides are TGTGCTAGTGGTTTGAATCGGGGGTCGAACACTGAAGCTTTCTTT. It translates to CASGLNRGSNTEAFF.

The J gene is TRBJ2-7, the V gene TRBV14; D not resolved. The CDR3 has 11 amino acids. The V end was cut by 1 base, the J end by 4 bases, with 2 bases between. The germline V gene has CDR1 SGHDN and CDR2 FVKESK. The CDR3 DNA sequence: TGTGCCAGCAGCCAAGCTTACGAGCAGTACTTC. Its protein product is CASSQAYEQYF.

This chain connects TRBV5-4 to TRBJ1-2, with D unclear. Germline loops: CDR1 SGHNT, CDR2 YYREEE (reference sequence). V lost 3 bases and J 7 bases, leaving 16 bases between the germline ends. The CDR3 totals 14 residues. The CDR3, as DNA: TGTGCCAGCAGCTCAACGCTTACGGGAGGTGGCTACACCTTC. This translates into CASSSTLTGGGYTF.

The gene calls are TRBV28 and TRBJ1-1; D remains unclear. This CDR3 region has 12 residues. In germline, CDR1 is MDHEN, CDR2 SYDVKM. The V end was cut by 2 bases, the J end by 5 bases, with 6 bases between. CDR3 residues: CASSLLETEAFF. The CDR3 coding sequence is TGTGCCAGCAGTTTACTGGAGACTGAAGCTTTCTTT. Combining the CDR3 with reference TRBV28 and TRBJ1-1 gives the whole variable domain DVKVTQSSRYLVKRTGEKVFLECVQDMDHENMFWYRQDPGLGLRLIYFSYDVKMKEKGDIPEGYSVSREKKERFSLILESASTNQTSMYLCASSLLETEAFFGQGTRLTVV.

V usage is TRBV9 and J usage is TRBJ2-7, with 8 bases fitting TRBD2. This CDR3 comprises 14 residues. Losses at the gene ends were 3 bases for V and 6 bases for J; bases not matched to a gene: 8. CDR1 SGDLS and CDR2 YYNGEE come from the germline V gene. The CDR3 is CASSARTAGGEQYF. The CDR3 bases are TGTGCCAGCAGCGCGCGGACCGCGGGAGGCGAGCAGTACTTC.

This chain joins TRBV4-3 and TRBJ1-5, with TRBD1 as a possible D gene (5 bases). Germline CDR1 and CDR2: LGHNA and YSLEER. This CDR3 region has 15 residues. Deletions cut 0 bases from V and 6 bases from J, with 12 bases between. In DNA form, the CDR3 reads TGCGCCAGCAGCCAAGATCCTGGGGACCGTCAGCCCCAGCATTTT. Amino acid sequence: CASSQDPGDRQPQHF.

The gene calls are TRBV28 and TRBJ2-1; TRBD2 matches at 10 bases. The CDR3 has 15 residues. V lost 3 bases to trimming and J lost 9 bases; unmatched junction nucleotides: 8. CDR1 MDHEN and CDR2 SYDVKM come from the germline V gene. CDR3 in DNA: TGTGCCAGCAGTTTTACGGGACTAGCGTTAGGTGAGCAGTTCTTC. Its translation: CASSFTGLALGEQFF.